This TCR beta chain is from a study of control samples from healthy donors and cancer patients. CDR1 and CDR2 from the germline V gene are LGHDT and YNNKEL (reference sequence). After removal of 4 bases from V and 3 bases from J, the junction contained 4 bases not matched to a gene. The CDR3 contains 15 residues. The protocol was immunoSEQ multiplex PCR, while the TCRdb copy is restricted to in-frame clones and leaves out a portion. This table has 73,000 or so clones, roughly 84% appearing once. The receptor was derived from a woman between 50 and 59 years old in good health. Sequencing input: blood. The rearrangement joins TRBV3-1 (or the pseudogene TRBV3-2) to TRBJ2-1; TRBD2 agrees at 9 bases. CDR3 protein: CASSRGRAGYNEQFF. DNA of the CDR3: TGTGCCAGCAGCCGCGGGAGGGCCGGCTACAATGAGCAGTTCTTC.